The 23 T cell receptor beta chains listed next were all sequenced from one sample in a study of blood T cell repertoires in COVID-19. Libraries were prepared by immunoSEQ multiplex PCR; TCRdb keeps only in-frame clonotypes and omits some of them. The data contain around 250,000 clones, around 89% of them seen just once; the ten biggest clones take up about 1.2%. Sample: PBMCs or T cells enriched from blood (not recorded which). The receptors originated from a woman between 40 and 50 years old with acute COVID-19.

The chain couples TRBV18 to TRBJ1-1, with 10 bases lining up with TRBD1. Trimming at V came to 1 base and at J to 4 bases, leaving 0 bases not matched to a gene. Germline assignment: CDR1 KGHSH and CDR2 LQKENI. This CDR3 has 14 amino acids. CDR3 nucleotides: TGTGCCAGCTCACCACGGACAGGGGGCACTGAAGCTTTCTTT. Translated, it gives CASSPRTGGTEAFF.

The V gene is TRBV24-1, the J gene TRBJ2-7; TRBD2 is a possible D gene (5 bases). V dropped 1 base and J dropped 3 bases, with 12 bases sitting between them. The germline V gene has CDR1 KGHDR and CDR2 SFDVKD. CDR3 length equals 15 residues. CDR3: CATSDFASCVYEQYF. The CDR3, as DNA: TGTGCCACCAGTGATTTCGCTAGCTGCGTCTACGAGCAGTACTTC.

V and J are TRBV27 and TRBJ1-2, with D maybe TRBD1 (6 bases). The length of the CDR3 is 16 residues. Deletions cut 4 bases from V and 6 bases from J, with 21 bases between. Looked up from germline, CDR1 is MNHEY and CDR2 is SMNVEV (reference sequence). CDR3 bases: TGTGCCAGCAGTTCACACAGGGCAGAGTTAAGTAATGGCTACACCTTC. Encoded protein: CASSSHRAELSNGYTF.

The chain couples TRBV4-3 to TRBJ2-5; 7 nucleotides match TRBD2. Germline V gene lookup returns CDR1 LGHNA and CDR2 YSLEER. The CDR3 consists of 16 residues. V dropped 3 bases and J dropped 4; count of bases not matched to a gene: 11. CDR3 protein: CASSQLEAGRGETQYF. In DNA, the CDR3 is TGCGCCAGCAGCCAGCTGGAGGCGGGGAGGGGAGAGACCCAGTACTTC.

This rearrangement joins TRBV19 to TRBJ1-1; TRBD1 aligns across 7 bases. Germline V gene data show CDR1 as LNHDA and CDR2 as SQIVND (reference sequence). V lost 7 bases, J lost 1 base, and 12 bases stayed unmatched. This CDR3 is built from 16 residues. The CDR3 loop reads CASNMDRLHKNTEAFF. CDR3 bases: TGTGCCAGTAACATGGACAGGCTACACAAGAACACTGAAGCTTTCTTT.

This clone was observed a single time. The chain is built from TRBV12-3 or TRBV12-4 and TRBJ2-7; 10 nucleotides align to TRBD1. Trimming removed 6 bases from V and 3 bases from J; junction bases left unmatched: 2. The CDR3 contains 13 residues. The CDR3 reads CASSRTGGYEQYF. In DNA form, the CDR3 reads TGTGCCAGCAGCCGGACAGGGGGCTACGAGCAGTACTTC.

This CDR3 reads CASSFGSQDTQYF. Written as DNA, the CDR3 is TGTGCCAGCAGCTTTGGTAGTCAAGATACGCAGTATTTT. The chain is built from TRBV7-9 and TRBJ2-3; D gene ambiguous. Germline values: CDR1 SEHNR, CDR2 FQNEAQ (reference sequence). There are 13 residues in the CDR3. Trimming cost V 3 bases and J 5 bases, with 9 bases left between them. Combining the CDR3 with reference TRBV7-9 and TRBJ2-3 gives the whole variable domain DTGVSQNPRHKITKRGQNVTFRCDPISEHNRLYWYRQTLGQGPEFLTYFQNEAQLEKSRLLSDRFSAERPKGSFSTLEIQRTEQGDSAMYLCASSFGSQDTQYFGPGTRLTVL.

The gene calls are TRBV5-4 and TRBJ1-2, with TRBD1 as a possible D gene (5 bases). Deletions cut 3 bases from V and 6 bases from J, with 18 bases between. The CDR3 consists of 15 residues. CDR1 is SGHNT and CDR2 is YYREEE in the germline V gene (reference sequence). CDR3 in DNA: TGTGCCAGCAGCTCTGCCGGGACTCAGGATCATGGCTACACCTTC. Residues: CASSSAGTQDHGYTF.

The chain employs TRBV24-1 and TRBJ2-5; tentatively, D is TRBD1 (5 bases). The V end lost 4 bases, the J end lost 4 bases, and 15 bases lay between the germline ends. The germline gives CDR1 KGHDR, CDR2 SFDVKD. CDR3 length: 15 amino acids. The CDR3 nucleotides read TGTGCCACCAGTGACTTTGGGGCGGCTCGAGAGACCCAGTACTTC. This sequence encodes CATSDFGAARETQYF.

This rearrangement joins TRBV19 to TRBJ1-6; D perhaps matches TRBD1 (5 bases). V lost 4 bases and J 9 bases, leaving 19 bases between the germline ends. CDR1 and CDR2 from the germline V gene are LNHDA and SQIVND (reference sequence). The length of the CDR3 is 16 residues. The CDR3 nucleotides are TGTGCCAGTAGTACCACCAGGGCCTACAGAGGTTCACCCCTCCACTTT. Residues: CASSTTRAYRGSPLHF. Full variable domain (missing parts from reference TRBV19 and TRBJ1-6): DGGITQSPKYLFRKEGQNVTLSCEQNLNHDAMYWYRQDPGQGLRLIYYSQIVNDFQKGDIAEGYSVSREKKESFPLTVTSAQKNPTAFYLCASSTTRAYRGSPLHFGNGTRLTVT.

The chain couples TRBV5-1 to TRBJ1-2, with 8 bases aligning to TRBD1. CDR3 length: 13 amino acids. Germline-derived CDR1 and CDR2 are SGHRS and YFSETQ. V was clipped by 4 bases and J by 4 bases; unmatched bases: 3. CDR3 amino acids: CASSQTGVYGYTF. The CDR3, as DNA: TGCGCCAGCAGCCAGACAGGGGTCTATGGCTACACCTTC.

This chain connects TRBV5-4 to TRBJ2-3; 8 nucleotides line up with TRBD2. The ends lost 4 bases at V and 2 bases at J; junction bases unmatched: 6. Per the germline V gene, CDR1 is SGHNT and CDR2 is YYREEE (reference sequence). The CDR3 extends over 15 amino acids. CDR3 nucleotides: TGTGCCAGCAGCATACTAGCGGACCCCACAGATACGCAGTATTTT. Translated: CASSILADPTDTQYF.

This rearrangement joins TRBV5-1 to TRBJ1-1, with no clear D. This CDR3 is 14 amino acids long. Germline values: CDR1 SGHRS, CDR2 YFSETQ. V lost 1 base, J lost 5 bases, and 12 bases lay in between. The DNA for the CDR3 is TGCGCCAGCAGCTTGTTTCCAGAGGCAACTGAAGCTTTCTTT. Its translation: CASSLFPEATEAFF.

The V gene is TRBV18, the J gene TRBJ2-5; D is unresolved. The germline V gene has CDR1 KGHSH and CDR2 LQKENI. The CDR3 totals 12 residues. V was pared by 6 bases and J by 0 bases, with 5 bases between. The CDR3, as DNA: TGTGCCAGCTCGAACTACCAAGAGACCCAGTACTTC. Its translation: CASSNYQETQYF.

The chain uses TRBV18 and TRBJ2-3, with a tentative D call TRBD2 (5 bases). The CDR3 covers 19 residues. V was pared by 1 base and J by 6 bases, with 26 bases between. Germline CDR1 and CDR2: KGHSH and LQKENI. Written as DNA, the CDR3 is TGTGCCAGCTCACCACTTGAGGTTATGGACTCACTGAGGGCGGATACGCAGTATTTT. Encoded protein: CASSPLEVMDSLRADTQYF.

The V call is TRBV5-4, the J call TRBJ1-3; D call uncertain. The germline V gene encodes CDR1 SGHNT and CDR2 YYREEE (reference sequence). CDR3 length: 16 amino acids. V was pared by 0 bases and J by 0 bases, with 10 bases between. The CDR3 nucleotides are TGTGCCAGCAGCTTGGCCGGGTACCGCTCTGGAAACACCATATATTTT. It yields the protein CASSLAGYRSGNTIYF.

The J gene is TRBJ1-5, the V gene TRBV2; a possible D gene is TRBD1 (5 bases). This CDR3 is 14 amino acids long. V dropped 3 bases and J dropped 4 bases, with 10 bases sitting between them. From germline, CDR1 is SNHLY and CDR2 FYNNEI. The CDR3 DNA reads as TGTGCCAGCAGTGACAGGGTCAAAAATCAGCCCCAGCATTTT. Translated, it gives CASSDRVKNQPQHF.

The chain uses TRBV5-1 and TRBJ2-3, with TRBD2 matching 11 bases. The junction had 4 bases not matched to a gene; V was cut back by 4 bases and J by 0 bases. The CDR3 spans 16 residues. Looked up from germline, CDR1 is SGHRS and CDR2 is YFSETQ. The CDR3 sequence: CASSPGLAASTDTQYF. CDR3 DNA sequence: TGCGCCAGCAGCCCGGGACTAGCGGCTAGCACAGATACGCAGTATTTT.

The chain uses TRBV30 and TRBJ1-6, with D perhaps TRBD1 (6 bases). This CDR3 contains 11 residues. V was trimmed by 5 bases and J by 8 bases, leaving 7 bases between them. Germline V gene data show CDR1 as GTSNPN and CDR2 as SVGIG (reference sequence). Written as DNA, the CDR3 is TGTGCCTGGGGGACACATTCACCCCTCCACTTT. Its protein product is CAWGTHSPLHF. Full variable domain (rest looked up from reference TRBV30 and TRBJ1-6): SQTIHQWPATLVQPVGSPLSLECTVEGTSNPNLYWYRQAAGRGLQLLFYSVGIGQISSEVPQNLSASRPQDRQFILSSKKLLLSDSGFYLCAWGTHSPLHFGNGTRLTVT.

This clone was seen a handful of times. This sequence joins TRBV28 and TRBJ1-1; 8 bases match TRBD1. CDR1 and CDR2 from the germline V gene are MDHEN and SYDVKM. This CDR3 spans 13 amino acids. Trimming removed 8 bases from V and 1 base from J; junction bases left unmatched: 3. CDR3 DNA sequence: TGTGCCAGCCATGGACAGGGGAACACTGAAGCTTTCTTT. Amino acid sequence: CASHGQGNTEAFF.

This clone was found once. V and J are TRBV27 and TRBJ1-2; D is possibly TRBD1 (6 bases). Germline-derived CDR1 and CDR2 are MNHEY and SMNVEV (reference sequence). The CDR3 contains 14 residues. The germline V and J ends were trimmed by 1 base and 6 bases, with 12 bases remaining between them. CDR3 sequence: CASSLWAGAHGYTF. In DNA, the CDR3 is TGTGCCAGCAGTTTATGGGCGGGGGCTCATGGCTACACCTTC.

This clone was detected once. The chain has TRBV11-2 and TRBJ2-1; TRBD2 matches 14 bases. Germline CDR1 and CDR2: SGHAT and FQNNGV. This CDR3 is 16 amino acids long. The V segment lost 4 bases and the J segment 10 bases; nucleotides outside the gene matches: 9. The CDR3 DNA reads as TGTGCCAGCAGCTGGGGACTAGCGGGGGTAACCACGGAGCAGTTCTTC. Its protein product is CASSWGLAGVTTEQFF.

The CDR3: CASTLTSGSGYEQFF. CDR3 sequence (DNA): TGTGCCAGCACTCTTACTAGCGGGAGTGGGTATGAGCAGTTCTTC. The chain is built from TRBV11-2 and TRBJ2-1; 11 bases are shared with TRBD2. The CDR3 length is 15 residues. V was pared by 7 bases and J by 8 bases, with 10 bases of the junction left unmatched. Germline-derived CDR1 and CDR2 are SGHAT and FQNNGV.